These T cell receptor beta chains were read from a single sample in a study of patients and donors after allogeneic stem cell transplantation. TCRdb called the RT-PCR reads again in MiXCR, with one record for every CDR3 protein. The sample has more than 850,000 distinct CDR3 sequences; 18% are singletons. Sample: blood, either unsorted or a sorted T cell fraction (not recorded which). The receptors here all came from a human donor who was either an allogeneic HSCT recipient or a stem cell or donor lymphocyte infusion donor (not recorded which). It is not recorded whose cells these are; they may come from a transplant donor. The CDR3 runs from the conserved cysteine through the conserved F or W. Each record gives: clone size, V gene, D gene, J gene, CDR3 protein, CDR3 DNA. A D gene is named only where the DNA matches it firmly. Rows may omit the clone size; those that give it use once, few, many or a size class.

>few|TRBV12-3/TRBV12-4|TRBD1|TRBJ1-1
CASSLFGTDTEAFF
TGTGCCAGCAGTTTGTTCGGGACAGATACTGAAGCTTTCTTT
>-|TRBV5-5|-|TRBJ1-1
CASSSDRLWNTEAFF
TGTGCCAGCAGCAGCGACAGGTTGTGGAACACTGAAGCTTTCTTT
>few|TRBV20-1|TRBD1|TRBJ1-1
CSTSGTTGDTEAFF
TGCAGTACCTCCGGAACTACAGGGGACACTGAAGCTTTCTTT
>-|TRBV5-1|-|TRBJ2-2
CASSWREVAGELFF
TGCGCCAGCAGCTGGAGGGAAGTCGCCGGGGAGCTGTTTTTT
>few|TRBV11-2|TRBD2|TRBJ2-7
CASSLVGLAGQPSYEQYF
TGTGCCAGCAGCTTAGTGGGACTAGCGGGGCAACCCTCCTACGAGCAGTACTTC
>-|TRBV28|TRBD2|TRBJ2-1
CASSYSGRGSYNEQFF
TGTGCCAGCAGCTATAGCGGGAGAGGCTCCTACAATGAGCAGTTCTTC
>few|TRBV11-2|TRBD2|TRBJ2-7
CASSSGLVLYF
TGTGCCAGCAGCTCCGGACTAGTTCTGTACTTC
>few|TRBV20-1|-|TRBJ2-3
CSASLSRVAGDGGTDTQYF
TGCAGTGCTAGCCTCTCGCGGGTGGCAGGGGATGGTGGCACAGATACGCAGTATTTT
>few|TRBV12-5|-|TRBJ1-1
CASGLRSDTEAFF
TGTGCTAGTGGTTTAAGGTCGGACACTGAAGCTTTCTTT
>few|TRBV7-2|TRBD2|TRBJ2-3
CASSLVLAGAGADTQYF
TGTGCCAGCAGCTTAGTTCTAGCGGGAGCGGGTGCGGATACGCAGTATTTT
>-|TRBV20-1|-|TRBJ2-7
CSARDPLRTPVEQYF
TGCAGTGCTAGAGATCCATTGCGGACGCCTGTCGAGCAGTACTTC
>-|TRBV5-1|TRBD2|TRBJ2-1
CASSLNGGSAYNEQFF
TGCGCCAGCAGTCTAAATGGCGGGAGTGCCTACAATGAGCAGTTCTTC
>-|TRBV20-1|TRBD2|TRBJ2-3
CSASGGTSVPDTQYF
TGCAGTGCTAGTGGGGGGACTAGCGTTCCAGATACGCAGTATTTT
>few|TRBV7-2|TRBD2|TRBJ2-7
CASSSLAGGPVEQYF
TGTGCCAGCAGCTCCTTAGCGGGAGGGCCTGTGGAGCAGTACTTC
>few|TRBV6-2/TRBV6-3|TRBD2|TRBJ2-7
CASSRGPLAGGFYEQYF
TGTGCCAGCAGTAGAGGTCCACTAGCGGGAGGATTTTACGAGCAGTACTTC
>-|TRBV4-3|-|TRBJ2-3
CASSPYAAGVTRPDTQYF
TGCGCTAGCAGCCCTTATGCAGCTGGGGTCACGAGACCAGATACGCAGTATTTT
>few|TRBV29-1|TRBD2|TRBJ2-3
CSRSGTSTDTQYF
TGCAGCAGAAGCGGGACGAGCACAGATACGCAGTATTTT
>many|TRBV7-7|-|TRBJ1-1
CASSLGWLTEAFF
TGTGCTAGCAGCTTAGGTTGGTTAACCGAAGCTTTCTTT
>-|TRBV11-2|-|TRBJ1-5
CASRYRVRVGNQPQHF
TGTGCCAGCAGATACAGAGTCAGGGTGGGCAATCAGCCCCAGCATTTT
>-|TRBV5-5|TRBD1|TRBJ2-7
CASSVTGSTYEQYF
TGTGCCAGCAGCGTGACAGGGTCCACCTACGAGCAGTACTTC
>-|TRBV30|-|TRBJ1-3
CAAGLSGNTIYF
TGTGCCGCAGGACTGTCTGGAAACACCATATATTTT
>many|TRBV5-1|-|TRBJ1-2
CASSLEGPYGYTF
TGTGCCAGCAGTTTAGAGGGACCCTATGGCTACACCTTC
>-|TRBV7-9|-|TRBJ1-5
CASSLVGGTGNQPQHF
TGTGCCAGCAGCTTAGTAGGGGGGACGGGCAATCAGCCCCAGCATTTT
>-|TRBV12-3/TRBV12-4|-|TRBJ1-2
CASSLREGGYTF
TGTGCCAGCAGTTTACGGGAGGGTGGCTACACCTTC
>-|TRBV11-2|-|TRBJ1-2
CASSPISGRGYGYTF
TGTGCCAGCAGCCCCATCTCAGGCAGGGGCTATGGCTACACCTTC
>few|TRBV5-6|-|TRBJ1-6
CASSVDRNSPLHF
TGTGCCAGCAGCGTGGATCGGAATTCACCCCTCCACTTT
>-|TRBV27|-|TRBJ1-2
CASSAGWGYTF
TGTGCCAGCAGTGCAGGATGGGGCTACACCTTC
>-|TRBV29-1|TRBD2|TRBJ2-5
CSVAGASGRAGETQYF
TGCAGCGTTGCAGGTGCTAGCGGGAGGGCAGGGGAGACCCAGTACTTC
>-|TRBV4-2|-|TRBJ1-1
CASSQERGGQAEAFF
TGTGCCAGCAGCCAAGAGCGGGGGGGGCAGGCTGAAGCTTTCTTT